Below are 3 T cell receptor beta chains sequenced from a single sample in a study of T-cell reconstitution after alpha-beta-depleted transplantation in children. Unique molecular identifiers were incorporated into the prepared TCRbeta library. TCRdb re-derived calls from the PCR reads in MiXCR, one entry per CDR3 protein. Here the sample spans a few hundred thousand distinct CDR3 sequences, around 27% being singletons. This specimen was PBMCs, taken before TCRalphabeta/CD19-depleted stem cell transplant. These receptors all come from a boy younger than two with Wiskott-Aldrich syndrome, due to receive a stem cell transplant.

This chain connects TRBV9 to TRBJ2-7; D perhaps matches TRBD1 (5 bases). Germline CDR1 SGDLS, CDR2 YYNGEE. V lost 5 bases to trimming and J lost 5 bases, with 17 bases between them. The CDR3 has 14 amino acids. The CDR3 sequence is CASSVSPQGDEQYF. CDR3 nucleotide sequence: TGTGCCAGCAGTGTATCTCCTCAGGGCGACGAGCAGTACTTC.

V usage is TRBV15 and J usage is TRBJ1-2; 7 nucleotides match TRBD1. V dropped 3 bases and J dropped 8; count of bases not matched to a gene: 12. Germline V gives CDR1 LNHNV, CDR2 YYDKDF (reference sequence). The CDR3 is 15 amino acids. The DNA of the CDR3 is TGTGCCACCAGCAGCAAACCCGGGACAGCGGAAGGCTACACCTTC. Its translation is CATSSKPGTAEGYTF. The full variable domain, with the rest looked up from reference TRBV15 and TRBJ1-2, is DAMVIQNPRYQVTQFGKPVTLSCSQTLNHNVMYWYQQKSSQAPKLLFHYYDKDFNNEADTPDNFQSRRPNTSFCFLDIRSPGLGDTAMYLCATSSKPGTAEGYTFGSGTRLTVV.

The chain is built from TRBV7-2 and TRBJ2-2; tentatively, D is TRBD1 or TRBD2 (5 bases each). This CDR3 region has 14 residues. Germline CDR1 is SGHTA and CDR2 is FQGNSA. V was trimmed by 2 bases and J by 6 bases, leaving 10 bases between them. The CDR3 DNA follows: TGTGCCAGCAGCTTAAGTCAGGGAGCCGGGGAGCTGTTTTTT. Residues: CASSLSQGAGELFF.